Following are 31 T cell receptor beta chains from one sample sequenced in a study of siplizumab effects on memory and regulatory T cells. Method: immunoSEQ multiplex PCR; TCRdb's copy keeps in-frame clones and lacks some. The table lists 90,000 to 120,000 clones, around 95% of them singletons. Sequencing was performed on Tregs sorted from blood. The receptors were gathered from a human donor in good health.

The genes are TRBV30 and TRBJ1-2, with unresolved D. The CDR3 has 19 amino acids. Germline lookup yields CDR1 GTSNPN and CDR2 SVGIG (reference sequence). V dropped 0 bases and J dropped 6 bases, with 29 bases sitting between them. This CDR3 is CAWSVFTGHRPNLTNGYTF. The CDR3 DNA reads TGTGCCTGGAGTGTATTTACCGGTCATCGTCCGAACTTAACAAATGGCTACACCTTC. The full variable domain, in which reference TRBV30 and TRBJ1-2 provide the parts outside the CDR3, is SQTIHQWPATLVQPVGSPLSLECTVEGTSNPNLYWYRQAAGRGLQLLFYSVGIGQISSEVPQNLSASRPQDRQFILSSKKLLLSDSGFYLCAWSVFTGHRPNLTNGYTFGSGTRLTVV.

The rearrangement uses TRBV6-4 and TRBJ1-4, with D unresolved. V was cut by 3 bases and J by 6 bases, with 11 bases left in between. The CDR3 runs 14 residues. Germline CDR1 reads MRHNA; CDR2 reads SNTAGT. The CDR3 DNA is TGTGCCAGCAGTGAGTGTACTCTGGATGAAAAACTGTTTTTT. It translates to CASSECTLDEKLFF.

In nucleotides, the CDR3 is TGCAGCGTGACCTCCACAAAAAATGGCTACACCTTC. Translating it yields CSVTSTKNGYTF. The gene calls are TRBV29-1 and TRBJ1-2; D is uncertain. The CDR3 has 12 residues. Trimming removed 6 bases at V and 6 bases at J, with 14 bases between. Germline CDR1 reads SQVTM; CDR2 reads ANQGSEA.

V is TRBV7-8 and J is TRBJ1-5; D unclear. Germline V gives CDR1 SGHVS, CDR2 FQNEAQ. The V gene lost 6 bases and the J gene lost 7 bases, with 10 bases spanning the gap. The CDR3 loop spans 12 amino acids. The CDR3 bases are TGTGCCAGCAGTCTGCCGGGACAGCCCCAGCATTTT. Its translation is CASSLPGQPQHF.

The rearrangement links TRBV19 to TRBJ1-2; D gene unclear. Trimming cost V 9 bases and J 0 bases, with 20 bases left between them. The CDR3 contains 16 residues. Germline loops: CDR1 LNHDA, CDR2 SQIVND (reference sequence). In DNA, the CDR3 is TGTGCCAGCTCCCGAAGGGCGGCTAGCACTAACTATGGCTACACCTTC. This sequence encodes CASSRRAASTNYGYTF.

The chain is built from TRBV5-4 and TRBJ2-2, with TRBD1 matching 12 bases. Germline assignment: CDR1 SGHNT and CDR2 YYREEE (reference sequence). Trimming cost V 4 bases and J 5 bases; bases outside gene matches: 9. The length of the CDR3 is 17 residues. The CDR3 DNA reads TGTGCCAGCAGCGCTATGGGACAGGGGGCAATGACCGGGGAGCTGTTTTTT. It yields the protein CASSAMGQGAMTGELFF.

This chain links TRBV2 with TRBJ2-2, with D tentatively TRBD1 or TRBD2 (5 bases each). The ends were cut back, 6 bases at V and 6 bases at J, with 5 bases in the middle. The CDR3 totals 11 residues. Germline assignment: CDR1 SNHLY and CDR2 FYNNEI. CDR3 loop: CASRGAGELFF. The CDR3 coding sequence is TGTGCCAGCAGGGGGGCCGGGGAGCTGTTTTTT.

This clone was seen just once. The CDR3 is CASSRGFNTEAFF. The CDR3 DNA sequence: TGTGCCAGCAGCCGAGGCTTTAACACTGAAGCTTTCTTT. This sequence joins TRBV7-9 and TRBJ1-1; no definite D call. Trimming cost V 5 bases and J 2 bases, with 9 bases left between them. There are 13 residues in the CDR3. The germline CDR1 and CDR2 sequences are SEHNR and FQNEAQ (reference sequence).

This rearrangement joins TRBV5-1 to TRBJ2-3; weak D call: TRBD2 (5 bases). Germline CDR1 and CDR2: SGHRS and YFSETQ. Trimming pared 0 bases from V and 6 bases from J, leaving 8 bases between. The CDR3 is 13 amino acids. The CDR3 is CASSLAGSDTQYF. The CDR3, as DNA: TGCGCCAGCAGCTTGGCGGGATCGGATACGCAGTATTTT.

This rearrangement joins TRBV4-1 to TRBJ2-7, with no clear D. V lost 1 base and J lost 3, with 16 bases in between. This CDR3 spans 16 amino acids. CDR1 is MGHRA, CDR2 YSYEKL, per germline. CDR3 protein: CASSQVSGARGYEQYF. In DNA, the CDR3 is TGCGCCAGCAGCCAAGTATCTGGTGCTCGCGGCTACGAGCAGTACTTC.

J is TRBJ2-1 and V is TRBV6-6; perhaps TRBD2 as D (7 bases). Germline V gene lookup returns CDR1 MNHNY and CDR2 SVGAGI (reference sequence). The V end lost 6 bases, the J end lost 1 base, and 13 bases lay between the germline ends. The CDR3 runs 15 residues. The CDR3 DNA is TGTGCCAGCAGGCAGAGGGGGGGGTCCTACAATGAGCAGTTCTTC. As protein: CASRQRGGSYNEQFF.

This clone was detected once. Here the CDR3 reads CASSPNGVKLTEAFF. DNA of the CDR3: TGCGCCAGCAGCCCCAACGGGGTCAAGCTCACTGAAGCTTTCTTT. This chain uses TRBV5-1 with TRBJ1-1; D is uncertain. Germline V gene lookup returns CDR1 SGHRS and CDR2 YFSETQ. The length of the CDR3 is 15 residues. Trimming shortened V by 4 bases and J by 4 bases, and 17 bases separated the two germline ends.

The chain joins TRBV19 to TRBJ1-3; D is possibly TRBD1 (6 bases). From germline, CDR1 is LNHDA and CDR2 SQIVND (reference sequence). The CDR3 length is 16 residues. V gave up 6 bases and J gave up 2 bases, with 17 bases separating them. The chain's CDR3 is CASSRGAIFTGNTIYF. The CDR3 DNA reads as TGTGCCAGTAGCAGGGGCGCGATTTTCACTGGAAACACCATATATTTT.

The genes are TRBV19 and TRBJ1-2; D remains unclear. CDR1 LNHDA and CDR2 SQIVND come from the germline V gene (reference sequence). This CDR3 is 15 amino acids long. V dropped 3 bases and J dropped 2 bases, with 13 bases sitting between them. CDR3 residues: CASSIRGIGNYGYTF. Written as DNA, the CDR3 is TGTGCCAGTAGTATTCGGGGAATAGGCAACTATGGCTACACCTTC.

The chain employs TRBV7-8 and TRBJ2-5, with 7 bases lining up with TRBD2. The length of the CDR3 is 14 residues. CDR1 is SGHVS and CDR2 is FQNEAQ in the germline V gene. The V gene end was trimmed by 4 bases and the J gene end by 5 bases; junction bases not matched to a gene: 7. The CDR3 sequence: CASSYYLGGETQYF. Here the CDR3 DNA reads TGTGCCAGCAGCTACTATCTGGGGGGGGAGACCCAGTACTTC. Full variable domain (outside the CDR3, taken from reference TRBV7-8 and TRBJ2-5): GAGVSQSPRYKVAKRGQDVALRCDPISGHVSLFWYQQALGQGPEFLTYFQNEAQLDKSGLPSDRFFAERPEGSVSTLKIQRTQQEDSAVYLCASSYYLGGETQYFGPGTRLLVL.

V usage is TRBV6-6 and J usage is TRBJ2-3, with TRBD2 matching over 7 bases. This CDR3 has 15 amino acids. Trimming removed 6 bases from V and 3 bases from J; junction bases left unmatched: 9. Looked up from germline, CDR1 is MNHNY and CDR2 is SVGAGI (reference sequence). CDR3 DNA: TGTGCCAGCAGAGGACACGCGGGAGAAACAGATACGCAGTATTTT. This encodes CASRGHAGETDTQYF.

This chain connects TRBV2 to TRBJ1-4, with a weak D call TRBD1 (5 bases). Trimming removed 1 base from V and 3 bases from J, with 9 bases in between. CDR3 length: 15 residues. Germline CDR1 and CDR2: SNHLY and FYNNEI. The chain's CDR3 is CASSEVGAANEKLFF. For the CDR3, the DNA is TGTGCCAGCAGTGAAGTCGGGGCGGCTAATGAAAAACTGTTTTTT.

The rearrangement uses TRBV6-1 and TRBJ1-5; 9 bases map to TRBD1. The CDR3 has 16 residues. The junction had 8 bases not matched to a gene; V was cut back by 4 bases and J by 4 bases. Germline CDR1 MNHNS, CDR2 SASEGT. CDR3 sequence reads: CASSGGWTGANQPQHF. The CDR3 region has the DNA TGTGCCAGCAGTGGGGGATGGACAGGGGCAAATCAGCCCCAGCATTTT.

The chain is built from TRBV7-2 and TRBJ2-2; D call uncertain. Trimming cost V 0 bases and J 7 bases, with 9 bases left between them. Germline loops: CDR1 SGHTA, CDR2 FQGNSA. This CDR3 is built from 14 residues. The CDR3 sequence: CASSLAAANGELFF. The CDR3 bases are TGTGCCAGCAGCTTAGCCGCCGCTAACGGGGAGCTGTTTTTT. Filled out from reference TRBV7-2 and TRBJ2-2, the complete variable domain reads GAGVSQSPSNKVTEKGKDVELRCDPISGHTALYWYRQSLGQGLEFLIYFQGNSAPDKSGLPSDRFSAERTGGSVSTLTIQRTQQEDSAVYLCASSLAAANGELFFGEGSRLTVL.

The chain carries TRBV29-1 and TRBJ2-3; 7 bases align to TRBD2. The ends lost 6 bases at V and 4 bases at J; junction bases unmatched: 7. The CDR3 contains 13 residues. The V gene's germline CDR1 is SQVTM and CDR2 ANQGSEA. This CDR3 reads CSVQGGVADTQYF. The CDR3 DNA sequence: TGCAGCGTGCAGGGAGGGGTTGCAGATACGCAGTATTTT.

The J gene is TRBJ2-1, the V gene TRBV6-6, with D hard to call. The CDR3 consists of 14 residues. CDR1 and CDR2 (germline): MNHNY, SVGAGI (reference sequence). Trimming pared 5 bases from V and 7 bases from J, leaving 15 bases between. The CDR3 protein is CASSSTRLMNEQFF. The CDR3 DNA is TGTGCCAGCAGTAGTACTCGGCTCATGAATGAGCAGTTCTTC.

V is TRBV19 and J is TRBJ1-5, with D possibly matching TRBD1 (6 bases). This CDR3 has 16 residues. CDR1 is LNHDA, CDR2 SQIVND, per germline (reference sequence). The V end was cut by 8 bases, the J end by 2 bases, with 19 bases between. The CDR3, as DNA: TGTGCCAGTCTCCCCAGGGGAGGGTCAGGCAATCAGCCCCAGCATTTT. Translation: CASLPRGGSGNQPQHF. The complete variable domain, with remaining parts taken from reference TRBV19 and TRBJ1-5, reads DGGITQSPKYLFRKEGQNVTLSCEQNLNHDAMYWYRQDPGQGLRLIYYSQIVNDFQKGDIAEGYSVSREKKESFPLTVTSAQKNPTAFYLCASLPRGGSGNQPQHFGDGTRLSIL.

This chain joins TRBV18 and TRBJ2-3, with D possibly TRBD1 on 6 matching bases. Germline V CDR1 and CDR2: KGHSH, LQKENI. The germline V and J ends were trimmed by 1 base and 1 base, with 12 bases remaining between them. The CDR3 totals 16 residues. CDR3 protein: CASSPQYRDGTDTQYF. The CDR3, as DNA: TGTGCCAGCTCACCACAATACAGGGACGGCACAGATACGCAGTATTTT.

The CDR3 DNA sequence: TGTGCCAGCAGCGCCGGGACAGTCAACTCCTACGAGCAGTACTTC. Its protein is CASSAGTVNSYEQYF. This chain connects TRBV11-3 to TRBJ2-7; TRBD1 matches 7 bases. Germline V CDR1 and CDR2: SGHNT, YENEEA. Trimming took 5 bases from V and 0 from J; bases not matched to a gene: 7. The length of the CDR3 is 15 residues.

The chain uses TRBV9 and TRBJ2-1, with 10 bases fitting TRBD2. Germline V gene lookup returns CDR1 SGDLS and CDR2 YYNGEE. Trimming at V came to 4 bases and at J to 5 bases, leaving 9 bases not matched to a gene. CDR3 length: 16 amino acids. The CDR3 DNA is TGTGCCAGCAGCACTCCAGCGGGAGGGCCCCACAATGAGCAGTTCTTC. It is translated as CASSTPAGGPHNEQFF. Complete variable domain (other parts from reference TRBV9 and TRBJ2-1): DSGVTQTPKHLITATGQRVTLRCSPRSGDLSVYWYQQSLDQGLQFLIQYYNGEERAKGNILERFSAQQFPDLHSELNLSSLELGDSALYFCASSTPAGGPHNEQFFGPGTRLTVL.

The CDR3 nucleotides read TGCGCCAGCAGTGAGGGAGGCAATGAGCAGTTCTTC. This gives the protein CASSEGGNEQFF. V and J are TRBV10-1 and TRBJ2-1; D perhaps matches TRBD2 (5 bases). The CDR3 is 12 amino acids. Trimming stripped 2 bases from V and 6 bases from J, with 5 bases between. In germline, CDR1 is WNHNN, CDR2 SYGVQD (reference sequence).

Here the CDR3 DNA reads TGCAGCGGAGGGGGATTTGATACGCAGTATTTT. Its protein is CSGGGFDTQYF. This rearrangement joins TRBV29-1 to TRBJ2-3; a weak D match, TRBD1 (6 bases). The ends were cut back, 7 bases at V and 6 bases at J, with 11 bases in the middle. Germline V CDR1 and CDR2: SQVTM, ANQGSEA. The CDR3 spans 11 residues.

The V and J genes are TRBV19 and TRBJ1-3; tentatively, D is TRBD1 (6 bases). This CDR3 contains 16 residues. V was shortened by 3 bases and J by 0 bases, with 12 bases between the two germline ends. From germline, CDR1 is LNHDA and CDR2 SQIVND (reference sequence). CDR3: CASSIWGHYSGNTIYF. CDR3 sequence (DNA): TGTGCCAGTAGTATCTGGGGGCATTACTCTGGAAACACCATATATTTT. Drawing the rest from reference TRBV19 and TRBJ1-3, the complete variable domain is DGGITQSPKYLFRKEGQNVTLSCEQNLNHDAMYWYRQDPGQGLRLIYYSQIVNDFQKGDIAEGYSVSREKKESFPLTVTSAQKNPTAFYLCASSIWGHYSGNTIYFGEGSWLTVV.

The chain couples TRBV18 to TRBJ1-4, with TRBD1 matching 9 bases. Germline values: CDR1 KGHSH, CDR2 LQKENI. The CDR3 extends over 14 amino acids. The ends lost 6 bases at V and 7 bases at J; junction bases unmatched: 6. CDR3 protein: CASSSQGAGEKLFF. CDR3 nucleotides: TGTGCCAGCTCCTCACAGGGGGCAGGTGAAAAACTGTTTTTT.

The rearrangement joins TRBV11-2 to TRBJ2-7; D is perhaps TRBD2 (6 bases). V dropped 1 base and J dropped 4 bases, with 11 bases sitting between them. CDR3 length: 14 residues. Germline V CDR1 and CDR2: SGHAT, FQNNGV. CDR3 amino acids: CASSLVGTQYEQYF. In DNA form, the CDR3 reads TGTGCCAGCAGCTTAGTTGGGACTCAATACGAGCAGTACTTC. Full variable domain (missing parts from reference TRBV11-2 and TRBJ2-7): EAGVAQSPRYKIIEKRQSVAFWCNPISGHATLYWYQQILGQGPKLLIQFQNNGVVDDSQLPKDRFSAERLKGVDSTLKIQPAKLEDSAVYLCASSLVGTQYEQYFGPGTRLTVT.

V usage is TRBV6-4 and J usage is TRBJ1-2; TRBD1 is a possible D gene (5 bases). V gave up 3 bases and J gave up 7 bases, with 9 bases separating them. This CDR3 comprises 12 residues. Looked up from germline, CDR1 is MRHNA and CDR2 is SNTAGT. CDR3 in amino acids: CASSEQVRGYTF. DNA of the CDR3: TGTGCCAGCAGTGAACAGGTCCGTGGCTACACCTTC.